A selection of T cell receptor beta chains follows, all from one sample in a study of T cell responses to AZD1222 COVID-19 vaccine. Method: immunoSEQ multiplex PCR; TCRdb's copy keeps in-frame clones and lacks some. This table has 43,000 or so clones, 80% to 95% appearing once. Sample: peripheral blood, taken 28 days after the second AZD1222 dose. The source of these receptors is an adult who received the AZD1222 COVID-19 vaccine. CDR3s include the opening cysteine and the closing phenylalanine or tryptophan. The order of the fields is clone size, J gene, V gene, D gene, CDR3 protein, CDR3 DNA. A D gene is named only where the DNA matches it firmly. Clone size, where shown, is once, few, many, or a class for clones that have expanded.

clone_size: few; j_call: TRBJ2-7; v_call: TRBV3-1/TRBV3-2; d_call: NA; cdr3_aa: CPTSQDERGRGGYEQYF; cdr3_nt: TGTCCCACCAGCCAAGACGAACGCGGCAGGGGAGGCTACGAGCAGTACTTC
clone_size: NA; j_call: TRBJ2-5; v_call: TRBV27; d_call: NA; cdr3_aa: CASSLSAGLSQYF; cdr3_nt: TGTGCCAGCAGTTTATCGGCAGGGTTGAGCCAGTACTTC
clone_size: NA; j_call: TRBJ2-5; v_call: TRBV5-8; d_call: NA; cdr3_aa: CASSLGRLGQETQYF; cdr3_nt: TGTGCCAGCAGCTTGGGACGATTGGGCCAAGAGACCCAGTACTTC
clone_size: NA; j_call: TRBJ1-3; v_call: TRBV4-3; d_call: TRBD1; cdr3_aa: CASSSGQGSGNTIYF; cdr3_nt: TGCGCCAGCAGCTCCGGACAGGGCTCTGGAAACACCATATATTTT
clone_size: once; j_call: TRBJ2-3; v_call: TRBV25-1; d_call: TRBD2; cdr3_aa: CASSSPSGRGGSDTQYF; cdr3_nt: TGTGCCAGCAGTTCCCCGTCGGGGCGGGGGGGTTCAGATACGCAGTATTTT
clone_size: NA; j_call: TRBJ2-1; v_call: TRBV30; d_call: NA; cdr3_aa: CAWSVRAGLEQFF; cdr3_nt: TGTGCCTGGAGTGTACGAGCAGGCCTTGAGCAGTTCTTC
clone_size: few; j_call: TRBJ2-2; v_call: TRBV19; d_call: TRBD1; cdr3_aa: CASSAARDRMAGELFF; cdr3_nt: TGTGCCAGTAGTGCGGCCCGGGACAGGATGGCCGGGGAGCTGTTTTTT
clone_size: once; j_call: TRBJ2-3; v_call: TRBV4-3; d_call: TRBD2; cdr3_aa: CASSQGGSGGSTDTQYF; cdr3_nt: TGCGCCAGCAGCCAAGGAGGTAGCGGGGGTTCCACAGATACGCAGTATTTT
clone_size: NA; j_call: TRBJ2-3; v_call: TRBV6-6; d_call: TRBD2; cdr3_aa: CASSETSGAANTQYF; cdr3_nt: TGTGCCAGCAGTGAGACTAGCGGGGCCGCGAATACGCAGTATTTT
clone_size: NA; j_call: TRBJ2-3; v_call: TRBV9; d_call: TRBD2; cdr3_aa: CASSVGLAGGGGTQYF; cdr3_nt: TGTGCCAGCAGCGTAGGACTAGCGGGGGGAGGAGGCACGCAGTATTTT
clone_size: NA; j_call: TRBJ2-1; v_call: TRBV12-3/TRBV12-4; d_call: NA; cdr3_aa: CASSLRGAGEQFF; cdr3_nt: TGTGCCAGCAGTTTAAGGGGGGCAGGGGAGCAGTTCTTC
clone_size: NA; j_call: TRBJ2-6; v_call: TRBV10-3; d_call: NA; cdr3_aa: CAIPQDSGANVLTF; cdr3_nt: TGTGCCATACCACAGGACTCTGGGGCCAACGTCCTGACTTTC
clone_size: NA; j_call: TRBJ1-1; v_call: TRBV30; d_call: NA; cdr3_aa: CAWRGKAEAFF; cdr3_nt: TGTGCCTGGAGAGGAAAAGCTGAAGCTTTCTTT
clone_size: NA; j_call: TRBJ1-5; v_call: TRBV2; d_call: NA; cdr3_aa: CASRPDTGNQPQHF; cdr3_nt: TGTGCCAGCAGACCAGACACCGGGAATCAGCCCCAGCATTTT
clone_size: NA; j_call: TRBJ1-1; v_call: TRBV10-3; d_call: TRBD1; cdr3_aa: CAISEGQGRYTEAFF; cdr3_nt: TGTGCCATCAGTGAAGGACAGGGACGGTACACTGAAGCTTTCTTT